Following are 12 T cell receptor beta chains from one sample sequenced in a study of T-cell memory formation after mild COVID-19 (dated by TCRdb to about 2021). Libraries were made using 5' RACE. The sequencer was an Illumina NovaSeq 6000. TCRdb ran its own pipeline on the public reads, namely fastp trimming at Q25 and MiXCR clone calling, and kept in-frame beta chains. Under each unique CDR3 protein, matching rows form one entry showing the most common genes and DNA. In all, the sample holds approximately 240,000 distinct CDR3 sequences, and about 17% of those were seen once. In total, the top ten clones hold 3.5% of the sample. Sequencing was done on a sample of PBMCs or a T cell subset sorted from them (not recorded which). The receptors shown here come from a man between 18 and 35 years old who had mild COVID-19 (a few samples of this study predate the infection). The sample titles of this study are shuffled in the database, so cell type and time point are left out; the donor was told from shared clones.

In this sample, this clonotype turned up a few times. The gene calls are TRBV5-6 and TRBJ2-7; a possible D gene is TRBD1 (7 bases). V was cut by 7 bases and J by 1 base, with 18 bases left in between. The CDR3 totals 15 residues. The V gene's germline CDR1 is SGHDT and CDR2 YYEEEE. CDR3: CASGARGRGSYEQYV. DNA for the CDR3: TGTGCCAGCGGCGCGAGGGGGCGGGGTTCCTACGAGCAGTACGTC.

V usage is TRBV5-1 and J usage is TRBJ2-1; TRBD2 matches at 8 bases. V lost 2 bases, J lost 0 bases, and 4 bases stayed unmatched. The CDR3 extends over 16 amino acids. Germline loops: CDR1 SGHRS, CDR2 YFSETQ. In DNA, the CDR3 is TGCGCCAGCAGCTTTTGGCGGGGGGCCTCCTACAATGAGCAGTTCTTC. Amino acid sequence: CASSFWRGASYNEQFF.

In its sample, this clonotype was seen many times. One end of the junction does not line up with germline, which may come from a read error. This sequence joins TRBV7-3 and TRBJ2-3, with D unclear. The length of the CDR3 is 12 residues. Per germline, CDR1 SGHTA and CDR2 FQGTGA. CDR3 nucleotide sequence: TGCGCCAGCAGTCCAGGTGGGGATACGCAGTATTTT. It is translated as CASSPGGDTQYF.

This clonotype was seen a single time. This chain connects TRBV5-1 to TRBJ1-2, with D possibly matching TRBD1 (6 bases). Per the germline V gene, CDR1 is SGHRS and CDR2 is YFSETQ. The CDR3 has 13 amino acids. Trimming pared 2 bases from V and 6 bases from J, leaving 11 bases between. CDR3 protein: CASSFFGGDGYTF. The CDR3 nucleotides are TGCGCCAGCAGCTTTTTCGGGGGCGATGGCTACACCTTC.

A few counts support this clonotype. The gene calls are TRBV7-8 and TRBJ2-1, with D possibly matching TRBD2 (5 bases). The CDR3 has 13 residues. V was shortened by 5 bases and J by 6 bases, with 11 bases between the two germline ends. CDR1 and CDR2 (germline): SGHVS, FQNEAQ. Here the CDR3 DNA reads TGTGCCAGCAGCCGAAGAGAGGGCAATGAGCAGTTCTTC. Its translation is CASSRREGNEQFF. Looking up the rest from reference TRBV7-8 and TRBJ2-1 gives the full variable domain: GAGVSQSPRYKVAKRGQDVALRCDPISGHVSLFWYQQALGQGPEFLTYFQNEAQLDKSGLPSDRFFAERPEGSVSTLKIQRTQQEDSAVYLCASSRREGNEQFFGPGTRLTVL.

This clonotype was recorded at least ten times. The V call is TRBV18, the J call TRBJ1-6, with D unclear. The germline V gene has CDR1 KGHSH and CDR2 LQKENI. Between the trimmed V and J ends, which lost 3 bases and 8 bases, there was a span of 17 bases. The CDR3 loop spans 16 amino acids. CDR3 protein: CASSPEGTVNYSPLHF. CDR3 DNA sequence: TGTGCCAGCTCACCGGAGGGTACCGTGAACTATTCACCCCTCCACTTT.

This clonotype was detected only a few times. The chain links TRBV6-6 to TRBJ2-3, with D tentatively TRBD1 (5 bases). The germline CDR1 and CDR2 sequences are MNHNY and SVGAGI (reference sequence). The CDR3 is 15 residues long. Trimming cost V 3 bases and J 5 bases, with 15 bases left between them. The DNA for the CDR3 is TGTGCCAGCAGTTATGGTGTGGGGCGTGGAGATACGCAGTATTTT. Encoded protein: CASSYGVGRGDTQYF.

The rearrangement joins TRBV5-1 to TRBJ2-4, with D perhaps assigned TRBD1 or TRBD2 (5 bases each). Trimming left V 4 bases short and J 6 bases short, with 11 bases between. The CDR3 has 13 amino acids. Looked up from germline, CDR1 is SGHRS and CDR2 is YFSETQ. The CDR3 protein is CASSPSGPNIQYF. The CDR3 nucleotides are TGCGCCAGCAGCCCATCGGGACCAAACATTCAGTACTTC. The full variable domain, rest sourced from reference TRBV5-1 and TRBJ2-4, is KAGVTQTPRYLIKTRGQQVTLSCSPISGHRSVSWYQQTPGQGLQFLFEYFSETQRNKGNFPGRFSGRQFSNSRSEMNVSTLELGDSALYLCASSPSGPNIQYFGAGTRLSVL.

In its sample, this clonotype was seen a few times. The chain has TRBV12-3 or TRBV12-4 and TRBJ1-6; D remains unclear. V lost 4 bases and J 7 bases, leaving 11 bases between the germline ends. The CDR3 has 14 amino acids. The CDR3 spells CASSSGVNNSPLHF. The CDR3, as DNA: TGTGCCAGCAGTTCCGGCGTGAACAATTCACCCCTCCACTTT.

The CDR3 loop reads CASSLGGGPYQETQYF. The CDR3, as DNA: TGTGCCAGCAGTCTCGGGGGGGGGCCGTACCAAGAGACCCAGTACTTC. The chain employs TRBV12-3 or TRBV12-4 and TRBJ2-5, with 8 nucleotides matching TRBD2. Trimming at V came to 5 bases and at J to 0 bases, leaving 8 bases not matched to a gene. There are 16 residues in the CDR3.

This clonotype came up many times. Here the CDR3 reads CASSPLAQGARTEAFF. In nucleotides, the CDR3 is TGTGCCAGCAGCCCTTTGGCCCAGGGGGCTAGGACTGAAGCTTTCTTT. The gene calls are TRBV7-8 and TRBJ1-1; 8 positions agree with TRBD1. This CDR3 is built from 16 residues. Germline V lookup: CDR1 SGHVS, CDR2 FQNEAQ. Germline trimming cut 5 bases from V and 5 bases from J; bases unmatched to any gene: 13.

This clonotype was detected a few times. This chain links TRBV5-1 with TRBJ1-5; no firm D call. With 5 bases removed from V and 3 bases from J, the gap between germline ends came to 9 bases. The CDR3 is 13 amino acids. Germline V gene data show CDR1 as SGHRS and CDR2 as YFSETQ. CDR3 in DNA: TGCGCCAGCAGTTCGGACCACAATCAGCCCCAGCATTTT. As protein: CASSSDHNQPQHF.